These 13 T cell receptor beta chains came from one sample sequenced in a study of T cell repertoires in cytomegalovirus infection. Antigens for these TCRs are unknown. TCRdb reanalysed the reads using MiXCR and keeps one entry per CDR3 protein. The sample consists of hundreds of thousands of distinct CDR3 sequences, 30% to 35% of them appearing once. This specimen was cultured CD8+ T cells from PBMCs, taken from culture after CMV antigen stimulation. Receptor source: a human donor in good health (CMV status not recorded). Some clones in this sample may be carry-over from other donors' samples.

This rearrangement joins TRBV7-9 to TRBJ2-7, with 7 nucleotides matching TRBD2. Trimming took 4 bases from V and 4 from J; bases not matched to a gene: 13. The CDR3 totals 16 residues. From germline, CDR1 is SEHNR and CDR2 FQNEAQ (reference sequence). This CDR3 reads CASSSSYTSDPYEQYF. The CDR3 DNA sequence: TGTGCCAGCAGCTCTTCCTATACTAGCGACCCTTACGAGCAGTACTTC.

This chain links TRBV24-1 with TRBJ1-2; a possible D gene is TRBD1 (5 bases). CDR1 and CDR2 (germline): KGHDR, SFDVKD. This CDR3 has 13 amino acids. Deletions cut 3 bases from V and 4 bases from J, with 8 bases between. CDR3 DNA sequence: TGTGCCACCAGTGATCGGGGCAGCTATGGCTACACCTTC. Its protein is CATSDRGSYGYTF.

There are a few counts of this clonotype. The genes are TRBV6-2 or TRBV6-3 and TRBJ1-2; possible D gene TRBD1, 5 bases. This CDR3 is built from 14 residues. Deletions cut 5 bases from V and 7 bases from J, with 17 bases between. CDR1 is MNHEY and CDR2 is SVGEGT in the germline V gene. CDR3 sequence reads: CASSAPRGPRGYTF. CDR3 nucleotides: TGTGCCAGCAGTGCCCCCCGGGGACCGCGTGGCTACACCTTC.

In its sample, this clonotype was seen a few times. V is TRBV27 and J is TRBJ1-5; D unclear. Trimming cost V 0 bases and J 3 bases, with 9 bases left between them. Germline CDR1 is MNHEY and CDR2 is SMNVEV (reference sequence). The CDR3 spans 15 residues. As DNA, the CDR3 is TGTGCCAGCAGTTTATCCTCGCCTCACAATCAGCCCCAGCATTTT. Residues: CASSLSSPHNQPQHF.

The CDR3 sequence is CASSTAGRSTDTQYF. CDR3 bases: TGTGCCAGTAGCACCGCGGGGCGGAGCACAGATACGCAGTATTTT. The chain employs TRBV19 and TRBJ2-3, with D perhaps matching TRBD2 (6 bases). The CDR3 is 15 amino acids. CDR1 is LNHDA and CDR2 is SQIVND in the germline V gene (reference sequence). V shed 6 bases and J shed 0 bases, with 13 bases lying between them. The full variable domain, its missing parts supplied by reference TRBV19 and TRBJ2-3, is DGGITQSPKYLFRKEGQNVTLSCEQNLNHDAMYWYRQDPGQGLRLIYYSQIVNDFQKGDIAEGYSVSREKKESFPLTVTSAQKNPTAFYLCASSTAGRSTDTQYFGPGTRLTVL.

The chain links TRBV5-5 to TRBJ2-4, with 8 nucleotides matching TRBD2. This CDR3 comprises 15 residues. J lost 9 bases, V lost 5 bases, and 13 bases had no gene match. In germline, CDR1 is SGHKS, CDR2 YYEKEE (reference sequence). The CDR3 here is CASSLSGARGGIQYF. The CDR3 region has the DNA TGTGCCAGCAGTCTTTCCGGGGCCCGGGGGGGCATTCAGTACTTC.

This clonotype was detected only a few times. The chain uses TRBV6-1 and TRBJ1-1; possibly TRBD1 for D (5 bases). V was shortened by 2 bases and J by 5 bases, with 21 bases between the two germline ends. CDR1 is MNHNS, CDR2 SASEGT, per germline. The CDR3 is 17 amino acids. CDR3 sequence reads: CASSERGWVTAVTEAFF. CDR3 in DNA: TGTGCCAGCAGTGAAAGGGGATGGGTGACGGCGGTGACTGAAGCTTTCTTT.

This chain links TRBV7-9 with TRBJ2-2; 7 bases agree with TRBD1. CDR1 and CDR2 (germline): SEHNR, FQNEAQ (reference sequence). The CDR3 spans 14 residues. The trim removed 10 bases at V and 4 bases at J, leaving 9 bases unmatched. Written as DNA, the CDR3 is TGTGCCACCGCGACAGGGACCAGCACCGGGGAGCTGTTTTTT. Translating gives CATATGTSTGELFF.

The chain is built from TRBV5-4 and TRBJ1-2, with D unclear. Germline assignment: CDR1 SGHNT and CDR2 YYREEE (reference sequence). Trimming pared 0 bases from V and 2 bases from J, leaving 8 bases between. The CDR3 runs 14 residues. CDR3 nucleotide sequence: TGTGCCAGCAGCTTGGTTGGGCAGAACTATGGCTACACCTTC. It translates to CASSLVGQNYGYTF.

The CDR3 bases are TGTGCCAGCAGTCCGGAGGGGACAGCTCAGCCCCAGCATTTT. Its protein product is CASSPEGTAQPQHF. The chain joins TRBV28 to TRBJ1-5; TRBD1 matches 7 bases. Germline CDR1 and CDR2: MDHEN and SYDVKM. The CDR3 totals 14 residues. V gave up 5 bases and J gave up 6 bases; unmatched junction bases: 7.

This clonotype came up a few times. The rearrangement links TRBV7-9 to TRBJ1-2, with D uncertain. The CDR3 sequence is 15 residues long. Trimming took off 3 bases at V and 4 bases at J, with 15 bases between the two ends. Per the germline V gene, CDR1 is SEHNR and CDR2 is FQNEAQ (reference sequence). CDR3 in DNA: TGTGCCAGCAGCTTGTCCGTGGAACTTAGCTATGGCTACACCTTC. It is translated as CASSLSVELSYGYTF. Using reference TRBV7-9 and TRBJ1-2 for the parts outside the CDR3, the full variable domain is DTGVSQNPRHKITKRGQNVTFRCDPISEHNRLYWYRQTLGQGPEFLTYFQNEAQLEKSRLLSDRFSAERPKGSFSTLEIQRTEQGDSAMYLCASSLSVELSYGYTFGSGTRLTVV.

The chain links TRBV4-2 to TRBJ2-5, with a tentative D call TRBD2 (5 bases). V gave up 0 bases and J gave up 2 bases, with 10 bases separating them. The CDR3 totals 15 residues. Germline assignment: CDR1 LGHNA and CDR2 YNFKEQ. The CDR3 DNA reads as TGTGCCAGCAGCCAAGAATCCGGGGTGCAAGAGACCCAGTACTTC. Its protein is CASSQESGVQETQYF.

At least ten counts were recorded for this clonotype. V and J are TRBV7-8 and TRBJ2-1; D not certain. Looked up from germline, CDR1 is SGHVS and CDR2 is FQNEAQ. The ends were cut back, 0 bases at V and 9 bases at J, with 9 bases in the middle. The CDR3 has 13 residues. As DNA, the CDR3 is TGTGCCAGCAGCTTAGCACCGAGTGGTGAGCAGTTCTTC. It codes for CASSLAPSGEQFF.